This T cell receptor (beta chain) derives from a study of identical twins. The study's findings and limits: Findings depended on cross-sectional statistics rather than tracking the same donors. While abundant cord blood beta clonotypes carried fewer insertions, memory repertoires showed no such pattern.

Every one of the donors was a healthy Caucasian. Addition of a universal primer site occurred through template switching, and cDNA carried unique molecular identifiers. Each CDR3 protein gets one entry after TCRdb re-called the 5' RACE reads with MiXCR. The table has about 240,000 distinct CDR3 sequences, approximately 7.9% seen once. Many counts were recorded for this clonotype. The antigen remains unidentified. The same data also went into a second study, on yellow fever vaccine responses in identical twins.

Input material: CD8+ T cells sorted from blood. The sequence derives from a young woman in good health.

For the CDR3, the DNA is TGCAGCGTTGAAGCCCTAGGGCTAGGATTGGCAGATACGCAGTATTTT. Translation gives CSVEALGLGLADTQYF. The chain is built from TRBV29-1 and TRBJ2-3; no clear D gene. The CDR3 consists of 16 residues. CDR1 is SQVTM and CDR2 is ANQGSEA in the germline V gene. V lost 1 base and J lost 4, with 18 bases in between.